What follows describes a single TCR beta chain. Antigen specificity is unknown. The read ends 3 residues before the CDR3 terminus; that terminus is restored from the germline J gene. Clones were read by immunoSEQ multiplex PCR, and TCRdb kept only the in-frame ones, dropping some. The sample presents tens of thousands of clones, none singletons. Unmatched junction bases numbered 8, after V lost 4 bases and J lost 6 bases. CDR1 and CDR2 (germline): SEHNR, FQNEAQ (reference sequence). The CDR3 is 14 amino acids. This entry is derived from a study of T cell clonality in common variable immunodeficiency. Study-wide findings and caveats: Authors noted CVID clonality's cause needs subpopulation repertoire sequencing. Reportedly, TCR beta sequences from common variable immunodeficiency showed fewer deletions and N-nucleotide insertions. CVID subjects shared fewer TCRbeta clones than healthy controls did. CVID subjects had higher TCRbeta clonality than healthy controls, most marked in about a third.

CVID meant reduced serum IgG, IgA and/or IgM plus specific antibody deficiency. The J gene is TRBJ2-7, the V gene TRBV7-9; 8 nucleotides agree with TRBD1. Sequencing was done on a sample of peripheral blood mononuclear cells. This sequence originates from a human donor with common variable immunodeficiency. The CDR3 sequence: CASSSHQDRAEQYF. The CDR3 bases that were read are TGTGCCAGCAGCTCCCATCAGGACAGGGCCGAG. Combining the CDR3 with reference TRBV7-9 and TRBJ2-7 gives the whole variable domain DTGVSQNPRHKITKRGQNVTFRCDPISEHNRLYWYRQTLGQGPEFLTYFQNEAQLEKSRLLSDRFSAERPKGSFSTLEIQRTEQGDSAMYLCASSSHQDRAEQYFGPGTRLTVT.